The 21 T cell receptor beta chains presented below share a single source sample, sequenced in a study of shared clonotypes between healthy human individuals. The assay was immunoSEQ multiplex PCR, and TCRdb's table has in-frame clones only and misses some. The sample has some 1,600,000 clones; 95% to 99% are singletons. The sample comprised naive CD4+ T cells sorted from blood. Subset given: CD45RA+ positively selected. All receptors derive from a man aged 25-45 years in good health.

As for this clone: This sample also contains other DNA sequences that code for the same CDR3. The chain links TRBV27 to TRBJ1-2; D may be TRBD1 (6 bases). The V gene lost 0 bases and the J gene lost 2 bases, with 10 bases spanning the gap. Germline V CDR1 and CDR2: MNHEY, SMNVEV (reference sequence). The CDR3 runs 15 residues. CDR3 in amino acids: CASSLSGRGNYGYTF. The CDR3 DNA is TGTGCCAGCAGTTTATCGGGGAGGGGGAACTATGGCTACACCTTC.

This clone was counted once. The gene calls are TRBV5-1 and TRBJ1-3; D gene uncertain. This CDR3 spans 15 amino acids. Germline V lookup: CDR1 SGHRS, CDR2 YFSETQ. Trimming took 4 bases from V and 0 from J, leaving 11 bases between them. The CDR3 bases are TGCGCCAGCAGCCCGGCCGGAACCTCTGGAAACACCATATATTTT. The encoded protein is CASSPAGTSGNTIYF.

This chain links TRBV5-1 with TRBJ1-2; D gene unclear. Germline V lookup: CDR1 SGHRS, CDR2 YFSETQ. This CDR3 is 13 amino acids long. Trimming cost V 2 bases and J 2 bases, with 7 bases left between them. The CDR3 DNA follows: TGCGCCAGCAGCTTCCCGGGGAACTATGGCTACACCTTC. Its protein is CASSFPGNYGYTF.

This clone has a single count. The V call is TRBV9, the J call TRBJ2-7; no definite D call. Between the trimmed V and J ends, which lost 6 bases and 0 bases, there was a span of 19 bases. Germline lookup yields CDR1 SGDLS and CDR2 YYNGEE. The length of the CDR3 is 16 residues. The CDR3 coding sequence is TGTGCCAGCACCCCCCTCCCGGACCGCAGCTCCTACGAGCAGTACTTC. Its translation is CASTPLPDRSSYEQYF.

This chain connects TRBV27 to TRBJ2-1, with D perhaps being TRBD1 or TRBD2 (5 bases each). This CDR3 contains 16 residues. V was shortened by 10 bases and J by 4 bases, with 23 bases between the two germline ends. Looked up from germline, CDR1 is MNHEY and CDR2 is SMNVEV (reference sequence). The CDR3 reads CATSGQGFPSYNEQFF. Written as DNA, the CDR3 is TGTGCCACCTCGGGGCAGGGCTTCCCCTCATACAATGAGCAGTTCTTC.

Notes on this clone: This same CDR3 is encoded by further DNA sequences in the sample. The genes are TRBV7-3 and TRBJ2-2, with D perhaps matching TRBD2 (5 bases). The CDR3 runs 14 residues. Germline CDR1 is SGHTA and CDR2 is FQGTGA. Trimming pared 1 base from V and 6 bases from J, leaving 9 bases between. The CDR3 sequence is CASSLRGYSGELFF. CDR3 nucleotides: TGTGCCAGCAGCTTAAGAGGGTACTCCGGGGAGCTGTTTTTT.

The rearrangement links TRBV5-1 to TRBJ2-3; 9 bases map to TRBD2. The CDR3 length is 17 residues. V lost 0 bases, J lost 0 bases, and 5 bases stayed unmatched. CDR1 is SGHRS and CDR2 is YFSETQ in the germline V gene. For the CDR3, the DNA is TGCGCCAGCAGCTTGGGAGGACTAGCGACTAGCACAGATACGCAGTATTTT. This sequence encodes CASSLGGLATSTDTQYF.

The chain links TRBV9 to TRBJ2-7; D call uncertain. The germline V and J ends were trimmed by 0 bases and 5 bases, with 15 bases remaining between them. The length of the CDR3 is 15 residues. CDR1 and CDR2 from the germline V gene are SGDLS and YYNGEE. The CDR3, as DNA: TGTGCCAGCAGCGTAGCTATTGCAGAGTCCCACGAGCAGTACTTC. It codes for CASSVAIAESHEQYF.

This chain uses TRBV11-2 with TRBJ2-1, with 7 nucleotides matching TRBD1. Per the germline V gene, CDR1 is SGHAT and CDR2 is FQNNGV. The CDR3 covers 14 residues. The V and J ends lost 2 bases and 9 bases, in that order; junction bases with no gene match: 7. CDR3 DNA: TGTGCCAGCAGCTTACGGGAACAGGGGAGTGAGCAGTTCTTC. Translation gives CASSLREQGSEQFF.

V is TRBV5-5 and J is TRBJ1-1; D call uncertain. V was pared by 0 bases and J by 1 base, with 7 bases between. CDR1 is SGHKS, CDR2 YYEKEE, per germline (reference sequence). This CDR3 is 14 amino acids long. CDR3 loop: CASSLGQANTEAFF. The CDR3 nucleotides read TGTGCCAGCAGCTTGGGCCAGGCGAACACTGAAGCTTTCTTT.

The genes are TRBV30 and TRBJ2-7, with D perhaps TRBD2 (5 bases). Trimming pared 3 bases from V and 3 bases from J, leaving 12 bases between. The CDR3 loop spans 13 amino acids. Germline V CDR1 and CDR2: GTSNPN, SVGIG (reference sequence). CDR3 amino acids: CAWSSGIGYEQYF. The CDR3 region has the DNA TGTGCCTGGAGCTCCGGGATTGGCTACGAGCAGTACTTC.

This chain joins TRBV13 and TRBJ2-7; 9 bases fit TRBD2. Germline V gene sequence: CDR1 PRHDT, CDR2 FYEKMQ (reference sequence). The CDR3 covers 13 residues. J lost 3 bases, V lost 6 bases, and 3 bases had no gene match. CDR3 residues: CASRGTSFYEQYF. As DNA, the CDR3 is TGTGCCAGCAGAGGGACTAGCTTCTACGAGCAGTACTTC.

This CDR3 is CASCAIPGVNTGELFF. The CDR3 nucleotides are TGTGCCAGCTGTGCGATCCCTGGCGTGAACACCGGGGAGCTGTTTTTT. The rearrangement joins TRBV4-2 to TRBJ2-2; the D is unclear. CDR3 size: 16 residues. Trimming removed 8 bases at V and 1 base at J, with 17 bases between. Germline V gene lookup returns CDR1 LGHNA and CDR2 YNFKEQ.

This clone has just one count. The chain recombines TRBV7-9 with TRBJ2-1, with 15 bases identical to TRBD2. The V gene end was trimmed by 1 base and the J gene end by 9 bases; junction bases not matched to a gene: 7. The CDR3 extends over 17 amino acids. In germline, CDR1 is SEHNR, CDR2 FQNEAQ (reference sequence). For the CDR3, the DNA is TGTGCCAGCAGCTTAGAGGGACTAGCGGGAGGAAGGAGTGAGCAGTTCTTC. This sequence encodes CASSLEGLAGGRSEQFF.

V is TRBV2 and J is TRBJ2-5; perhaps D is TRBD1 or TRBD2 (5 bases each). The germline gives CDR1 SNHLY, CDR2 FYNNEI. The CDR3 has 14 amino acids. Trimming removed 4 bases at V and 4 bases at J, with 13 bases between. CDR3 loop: CASSVGVSGETQYF. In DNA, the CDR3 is TGTGCCAGCAGTGTGGGGGTCTCGGGAGAGACCCAGTACTTC.

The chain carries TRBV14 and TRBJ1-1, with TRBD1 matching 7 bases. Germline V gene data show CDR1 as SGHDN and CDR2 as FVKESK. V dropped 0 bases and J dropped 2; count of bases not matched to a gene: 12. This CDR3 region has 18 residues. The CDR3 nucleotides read TGTGCCAGCAGCCAAGATCGCCGTTGGGCAGGGGGTAACACTGAAGCTTTCTTT. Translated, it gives CASSQDRRWAGGNTEAFF. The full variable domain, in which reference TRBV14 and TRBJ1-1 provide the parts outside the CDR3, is EAGVTQFPSHSVIEKGQTVTLRCDPISGHDNLYWYRRVMGKEIKFLLHFVKESKQDESGMPNNRFLAERTGGTYSTLKVQPAELEDSGVYFCASSQDRRWAGGNTEAFFGQGTRLTVV.

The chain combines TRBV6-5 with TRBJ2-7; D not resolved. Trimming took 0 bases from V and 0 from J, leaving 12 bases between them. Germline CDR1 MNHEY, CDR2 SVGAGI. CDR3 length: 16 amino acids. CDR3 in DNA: TGTGCCAGCAGTTACTCTCGGTTCAGCAGCTCCTACGAGCAGTACTTC. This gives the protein CASSYSRFSSSYEQYF.

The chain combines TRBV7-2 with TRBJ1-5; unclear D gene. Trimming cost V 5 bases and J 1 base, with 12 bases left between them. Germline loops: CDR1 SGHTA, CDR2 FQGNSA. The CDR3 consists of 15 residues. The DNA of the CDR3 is TGTGCCAGCAGCCCCGCGGGCAGGAGCAATCAGCCCCAGCATTTT. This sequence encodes CASSPAGRSNQPQHF.

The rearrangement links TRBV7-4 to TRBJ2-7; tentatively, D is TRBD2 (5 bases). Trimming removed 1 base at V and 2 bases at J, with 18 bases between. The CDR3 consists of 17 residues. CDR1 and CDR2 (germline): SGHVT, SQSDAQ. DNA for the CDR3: TGTGCCAGCAGCTTAGAGCGCCAGGCCGGGGAAGCCTACGAGCAGTACTTC. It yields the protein CASSLERQAGEAYEQYF.

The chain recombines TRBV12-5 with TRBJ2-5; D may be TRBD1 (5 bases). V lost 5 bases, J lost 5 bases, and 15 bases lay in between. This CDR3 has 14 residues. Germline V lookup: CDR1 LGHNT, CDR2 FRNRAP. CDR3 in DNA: TGTGCTAGTGGTCAGGGCTTCGGTCGCGAGACCCAGTACTTC. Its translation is CASGQGFGRETQYF. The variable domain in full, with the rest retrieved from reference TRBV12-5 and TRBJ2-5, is DARVTQTPRHKVTEMGQEVTMRCQPILGHNTVFWYRQTMMQGLELLAYFRNRAPLDDSGMPKDRFSAEMPDATLATLKIQPSEPRDSAVYFCASGQGFGRETQYFGPGTRLLVL.

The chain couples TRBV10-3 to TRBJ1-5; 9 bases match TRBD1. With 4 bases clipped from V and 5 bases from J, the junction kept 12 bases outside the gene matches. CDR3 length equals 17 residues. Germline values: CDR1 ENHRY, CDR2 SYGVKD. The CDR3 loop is CAISGDRVLGWDQPQHF. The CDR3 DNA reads TGTGCCATCAGTGGGGACAGGGTATTGGGCTGGGATCAGCCCCAGCATTTT.